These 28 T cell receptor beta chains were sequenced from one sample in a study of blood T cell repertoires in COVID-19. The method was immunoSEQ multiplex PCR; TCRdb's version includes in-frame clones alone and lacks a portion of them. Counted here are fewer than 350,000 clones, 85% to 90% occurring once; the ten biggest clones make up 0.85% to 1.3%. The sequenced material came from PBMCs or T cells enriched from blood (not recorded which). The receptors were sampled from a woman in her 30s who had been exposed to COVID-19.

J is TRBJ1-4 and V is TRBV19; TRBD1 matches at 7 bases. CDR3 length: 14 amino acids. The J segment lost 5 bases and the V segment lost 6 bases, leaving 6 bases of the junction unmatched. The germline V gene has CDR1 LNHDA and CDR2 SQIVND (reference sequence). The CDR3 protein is CASSSGTANEKLFF. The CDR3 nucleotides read TGTGCCAGTAGCTCCGGGACAGCGAATGAAAAACTGTTTTTT. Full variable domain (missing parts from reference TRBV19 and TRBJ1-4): DGGITQSPKYLFRKEGQNVTLSCEQNLNHDAMYWYRQDPGQGLRLIYYSQIVNDFQKGDIAEGYSVSREKKESFPLTVTSAQKNPTAFYLCASSSGTANEKLFFGSGTQLSVL.

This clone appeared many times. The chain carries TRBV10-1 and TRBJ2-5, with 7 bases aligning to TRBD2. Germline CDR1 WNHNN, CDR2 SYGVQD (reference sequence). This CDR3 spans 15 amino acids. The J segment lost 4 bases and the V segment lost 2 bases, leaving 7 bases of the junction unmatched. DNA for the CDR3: TGCGCCAGCAGTGAGGCGGTGTGGGGGGGAGAGACCCAGTACTTC. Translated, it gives CASSEAVWGGETQYF.

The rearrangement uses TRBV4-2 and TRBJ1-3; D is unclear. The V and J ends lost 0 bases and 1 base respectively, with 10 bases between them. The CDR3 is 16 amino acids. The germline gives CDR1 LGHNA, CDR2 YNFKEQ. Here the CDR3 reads CASSQETGSSGNTIYF. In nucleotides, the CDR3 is TGTGCCAGCAGCCAAGAGACGGGGTCTTCTGGAAACACCATATATTTT.

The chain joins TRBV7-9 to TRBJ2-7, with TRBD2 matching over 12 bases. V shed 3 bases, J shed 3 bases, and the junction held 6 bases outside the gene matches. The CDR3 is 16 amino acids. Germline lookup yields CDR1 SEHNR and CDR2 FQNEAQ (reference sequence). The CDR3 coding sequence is TGTGCCAGCAGCTTTCGCCCGGGACTAGCGGGCTACGAGCAGTACTTC. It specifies CASSFRPGLAGYEQYF.

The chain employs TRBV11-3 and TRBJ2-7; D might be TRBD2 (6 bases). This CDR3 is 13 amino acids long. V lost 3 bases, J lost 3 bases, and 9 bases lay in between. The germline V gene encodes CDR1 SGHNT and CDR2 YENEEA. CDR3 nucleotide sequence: TGTGCCAGCAGCTTTACTAGCAACTACGAGCAGTACTTC. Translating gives CASSFTSNYEQYF.

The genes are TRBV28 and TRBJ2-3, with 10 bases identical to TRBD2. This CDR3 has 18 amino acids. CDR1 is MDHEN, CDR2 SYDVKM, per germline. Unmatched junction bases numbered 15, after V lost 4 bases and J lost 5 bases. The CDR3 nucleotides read TGTGCCAGCAGTTCTATAGGGGTTGTTAGCGGGAGGATAGATACGCAGTATTTT. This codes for CASSSIGVVSGRIDTQYF. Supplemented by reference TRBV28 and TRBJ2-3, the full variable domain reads DVKVTQSSRYLVKRTGEKVFLECVQDMDHENMFWYRQDPGLGLRLIYFSYDVKMKEKGDIPEGYSVSREKKERFSLILESASTNQTSMYLCASSSIGVVSGRIDTQYFGPGTRLTVL.

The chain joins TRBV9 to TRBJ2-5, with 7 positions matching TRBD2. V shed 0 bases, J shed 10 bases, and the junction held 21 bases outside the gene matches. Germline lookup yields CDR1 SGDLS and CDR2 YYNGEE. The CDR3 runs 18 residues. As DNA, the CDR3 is TGTGCCAGCAGCGTAGACGGCTGGCTAGCGGACCTCCGGCAGGGCCAGTACTTC. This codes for CASSVDGWLADLRQGQYF. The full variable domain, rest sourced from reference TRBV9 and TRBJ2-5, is DSGVTQTPKHLITATGQRVTLRCSPRSGDLSVYWYQQSLDQGLQFLIQYYNGEERAKGNILERFSAQQFPDLHSELNLSSLELGDSALYFCASSVDGWLADLRQGQYFGPGTRLLVL.

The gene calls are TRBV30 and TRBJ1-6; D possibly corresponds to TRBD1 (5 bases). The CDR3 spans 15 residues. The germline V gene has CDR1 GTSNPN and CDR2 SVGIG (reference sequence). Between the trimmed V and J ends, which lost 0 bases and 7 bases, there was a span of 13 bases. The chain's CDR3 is CAWSVRGAGNSPLHF. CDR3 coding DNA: TGTGCCTGGAGTGTACGTGGGGCTGGGAATTCACCCCTCCACTTT. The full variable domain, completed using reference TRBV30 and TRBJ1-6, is SQTIHQWPATLVQPVGSPLSLECTVEGTSNPNLYWYRQAAGRGLQLLFYSVGIGQISSEVPQNLSASRPQDRQFILSSKKLLLSDSGFYLCAWSVRGAGNSPLHFGNGTRLTVT.

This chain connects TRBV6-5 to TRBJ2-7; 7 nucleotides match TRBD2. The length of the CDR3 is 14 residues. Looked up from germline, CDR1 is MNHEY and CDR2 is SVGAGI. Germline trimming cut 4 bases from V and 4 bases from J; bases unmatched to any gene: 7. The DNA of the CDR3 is TGTGCCAGCAGTTCCGGGACTATGGGGTACGAGCAGTACTTC. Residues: CASSSGTMGYEQYF.

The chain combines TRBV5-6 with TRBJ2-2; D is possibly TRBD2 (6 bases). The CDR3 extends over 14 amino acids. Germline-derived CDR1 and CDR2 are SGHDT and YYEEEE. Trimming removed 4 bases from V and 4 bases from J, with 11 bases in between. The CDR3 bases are TGTGCCAGCAGCCAGCCCGGGGGCACCGGGGAGCTGTTTTTT. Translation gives CASSQPGGTGELFF.

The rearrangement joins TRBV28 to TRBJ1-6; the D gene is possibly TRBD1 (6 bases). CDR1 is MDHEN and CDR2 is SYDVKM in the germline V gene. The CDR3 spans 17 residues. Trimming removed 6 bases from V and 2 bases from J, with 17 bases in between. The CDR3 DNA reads TGTGCCAGCAGCCCCCCGGGGGGGGCCACCTATAATTCACCCCTCCACTTT. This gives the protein CASSPPGGATYNSPLHF.

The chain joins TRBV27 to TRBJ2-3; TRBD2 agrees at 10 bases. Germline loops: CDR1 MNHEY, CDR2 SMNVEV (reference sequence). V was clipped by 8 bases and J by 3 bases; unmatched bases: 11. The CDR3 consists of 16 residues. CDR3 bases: TGTGCCAGCCTTCGAAGTCCGGGACTAGCGACAGATACGCAGTATTTT. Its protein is CASLRSPGLATDTQYF.

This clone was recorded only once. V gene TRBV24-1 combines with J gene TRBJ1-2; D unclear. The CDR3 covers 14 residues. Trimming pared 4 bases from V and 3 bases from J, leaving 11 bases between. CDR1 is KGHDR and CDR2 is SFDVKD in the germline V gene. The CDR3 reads CATSERNRDYGYTF. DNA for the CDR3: TGTGCCACCAGTGAACGGAACAGAGACTATGGCTACACCTTC.

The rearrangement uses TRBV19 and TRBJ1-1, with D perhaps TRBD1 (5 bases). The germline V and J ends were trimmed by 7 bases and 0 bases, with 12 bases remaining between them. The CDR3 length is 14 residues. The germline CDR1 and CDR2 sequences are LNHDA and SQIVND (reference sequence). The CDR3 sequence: CASTPGPMNTEAFF. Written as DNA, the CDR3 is TGTGCCAGTACCCCAGGGCCTATGAACACTGAAGCTTTCTTT.

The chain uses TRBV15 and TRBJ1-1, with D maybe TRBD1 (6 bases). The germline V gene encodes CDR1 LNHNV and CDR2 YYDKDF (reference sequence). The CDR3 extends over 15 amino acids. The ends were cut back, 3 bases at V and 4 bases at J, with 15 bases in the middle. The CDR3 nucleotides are TGTGCCACCAGCAGGACTTCGAGGGGGTTCACTGAAGCTTTCTTT. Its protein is CATSRTSRGFTEAFF.

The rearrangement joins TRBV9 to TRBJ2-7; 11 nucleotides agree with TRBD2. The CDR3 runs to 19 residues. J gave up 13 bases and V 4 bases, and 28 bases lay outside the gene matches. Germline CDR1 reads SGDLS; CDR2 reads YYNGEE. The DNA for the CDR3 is TGTGCCAGCAGCACCTATAGCGGGAGGGGTGCCCCAAGTTACTTCCCTTTATACTTC. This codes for CASSTYSGRGAPSYFPLYF.

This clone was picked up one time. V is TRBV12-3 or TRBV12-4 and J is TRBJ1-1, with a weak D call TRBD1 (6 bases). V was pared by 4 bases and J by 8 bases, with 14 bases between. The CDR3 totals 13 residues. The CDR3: CASSWGLRGEAFF. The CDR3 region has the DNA TGTGCCAGCAGTTGGGGGCTTCGAGGAGAAGCTTTCTTT.

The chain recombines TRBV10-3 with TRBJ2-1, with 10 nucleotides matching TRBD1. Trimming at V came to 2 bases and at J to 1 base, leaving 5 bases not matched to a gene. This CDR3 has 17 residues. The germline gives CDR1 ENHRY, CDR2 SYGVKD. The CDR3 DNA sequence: TGTGCCATCAGTGAGCAGCTGGGACAGGGGTCCTACAATGAGCAGTTCTTC. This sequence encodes CAISEQLGQGSYNEQFF.

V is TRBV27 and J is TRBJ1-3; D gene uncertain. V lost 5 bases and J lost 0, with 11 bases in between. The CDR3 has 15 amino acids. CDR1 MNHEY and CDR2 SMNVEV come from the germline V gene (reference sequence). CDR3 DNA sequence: TGTGCCAGCAGTCCCCCGGAGGGCTCTGGAAACACCATATATTTT. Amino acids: CASSPPEGSGNTIYF.

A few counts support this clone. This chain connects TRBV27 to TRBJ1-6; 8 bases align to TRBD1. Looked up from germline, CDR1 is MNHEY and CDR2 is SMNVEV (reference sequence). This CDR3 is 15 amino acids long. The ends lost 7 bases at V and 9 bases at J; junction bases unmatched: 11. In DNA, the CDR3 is TGTGCCAGCACCTGGACAGGGTCGATTTCTTCACCCCTCCACTTT. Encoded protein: CASTWTGSISSPLHF.

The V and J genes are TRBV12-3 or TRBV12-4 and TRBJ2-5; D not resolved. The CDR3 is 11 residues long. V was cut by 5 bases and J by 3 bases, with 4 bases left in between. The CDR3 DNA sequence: TGTGCCAGCAGTCTAAAAGAGACCCAGTACTTC. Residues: CASSLKETQYF.

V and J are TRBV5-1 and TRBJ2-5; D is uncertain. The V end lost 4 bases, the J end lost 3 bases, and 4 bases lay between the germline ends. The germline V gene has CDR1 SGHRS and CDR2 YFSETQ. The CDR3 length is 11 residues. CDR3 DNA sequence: TGCGCCAGCAGCGCAGAAGAGACCCAGTACTTC. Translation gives CASSAEETQYF.

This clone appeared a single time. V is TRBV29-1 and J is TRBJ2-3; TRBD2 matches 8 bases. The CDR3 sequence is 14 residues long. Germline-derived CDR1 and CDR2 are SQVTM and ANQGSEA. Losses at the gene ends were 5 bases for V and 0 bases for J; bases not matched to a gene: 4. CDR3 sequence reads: CSVRTGGSTDTQYF. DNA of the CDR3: TGCAGCGTTAGGACGGGAGGGAGCACAGATACGCAGTATTTT.

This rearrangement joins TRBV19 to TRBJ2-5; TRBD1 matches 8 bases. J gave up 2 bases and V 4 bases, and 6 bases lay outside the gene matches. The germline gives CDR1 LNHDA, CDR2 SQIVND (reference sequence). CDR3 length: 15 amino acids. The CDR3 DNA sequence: TGTGCCAGTAGTACCCCCAGGACAGGGCAAGAGACCCAGTACTTC. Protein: CASSTPRTGQETQYF.

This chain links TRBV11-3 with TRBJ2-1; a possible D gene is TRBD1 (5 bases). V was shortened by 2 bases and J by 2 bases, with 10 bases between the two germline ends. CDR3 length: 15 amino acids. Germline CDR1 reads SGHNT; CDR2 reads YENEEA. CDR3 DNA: TGTGCCAGCAGCTTATCCCAGGGAACCTACAATGAGCAGTTCTTC. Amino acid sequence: CASSLSQGTYNEQFF.

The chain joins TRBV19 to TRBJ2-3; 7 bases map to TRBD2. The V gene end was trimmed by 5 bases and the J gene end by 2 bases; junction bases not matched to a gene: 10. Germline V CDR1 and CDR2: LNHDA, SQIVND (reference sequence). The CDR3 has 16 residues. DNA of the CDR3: TGTGCCAGTAGTCCTGAGCGGGGATTCGTCACAGATACGCAGTATTTT. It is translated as CASSPERGFVTDTQYF.

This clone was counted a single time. The CDR3 nucleotides are TGCGCCAGCAGCTCGGATGGGGGGTCACCCCTCCACTTT. Its protein product is CASSSDGGSPLHF. This chain links TRBV5-1 with TRBJ1-6; possible D gene TRBD1, 5 bases. V lost 3 bases and J lost 10, with 11 bases in between. The CDR3 covers 13 residues. Germline CDR1 is SGHRS and CDR2 is YFSETQ.

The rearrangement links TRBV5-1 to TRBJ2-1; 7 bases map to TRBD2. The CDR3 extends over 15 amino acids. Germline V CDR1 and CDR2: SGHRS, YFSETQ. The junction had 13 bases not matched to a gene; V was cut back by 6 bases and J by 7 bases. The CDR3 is CASNSRVQRGNEQFF. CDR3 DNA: TGCGCCAGCAATTCCCGGGTACAGCGGGGAAATGAGCAGTTCTTC.